This paragraph covers one T cell receptor (beta chain) sequence. This clonotype was observed at least ten times. It lacks a known antigen. The input lacks base qualities; no much larger clone sits a single base away. For repertoire sequencing, TCR beta CDR3 regions were amplified from RNA transcripts. The first round was an RT-PCR using HTBI primers with the Qiagen OneStep RT-PCR kit, and this first round was followed by a second-round multiplex PCR, then size selection and purification. The libraries underwent paired-end sequencing with 100 bp reads on an Illumina HiSeq2000. As for the original processing: Reads were processed with SOAPnuke, discarding reads with adapters, uncalled bases, mean Phred below 15, or no exact constant-primer or identifier match. COPE v1.2.5 was used to merge the high-quality paired reads. Each unique nucleotide sequence was treated as a clonotype, and MiTCR v1.1 was used to align the clonotypes to the IMGT TRB V, D and J references. The analysis was limited to V-J combinations with a frequency above 0.0001, which together covered 99.2% of repertoires. For each V-J combination, a TCR clonal expansion and chaos score was defined as the ratio of F50 clonal expansion to chaos observed in the TCRdist matrix. Welch's t-statistics and random forest were used to reduce the features to 10 to 15 V-J combinations, which were then used as input to a naive Bayes classifier. Thyroid-blood repertoire similarity was quantified with the Morisita-Horn index. TCRdb reanalyzed the raw reads on its own, using fastp at Q25 for trimming and MiXCR for clone calling, and kept in-frame beta chains. Under each unique CDR3 protein, matching rows form one entry showing the most common genes and DNA. For this entry, the V and J calls and clone size follow TCRdb and not the study's own pipeline. The sample contains about 550,000 distinct CDR3 sequences, about 35% of them found a single time. Of the sample, about 4% is held by the ten largest clones.

This entry comes from a study of Graves' ophthalmopathy and Graves' hyperthyroidism (dated by TCRdb to the late 2010s). Regarding the complete study: Hyperthyroidism was considered stable if no progression to ophthalmopathy occurred within 18 months of follow-up. The independent validation cohort included 18 to 20 hyperthyroidism patients plus 17 patients who later progressed from hyperthyroidism to ophthalmopathy. In total, approximately 140 blood samples were TCR-sequenced: some 40 ophthalmopathy, under 85 hyperthyroidism and some 17 hyperthyroidism-to-ophthalmopathy patients. To tell Graves' ophthalmopathy apart from Graves' hyperthyroidism, and to predict which patients would progress to ophthalmopathy, the study relied on TCR beta repertoire signatures. Following sample collection, hyperthyroidism patients were given methimazole at a starting dose of 30 mg daily, and ophthalmopathy patients were given high-dose intravenous methylprednisolone. To explore V-J signatures that separate ophthalmopathy from hyperthyroidism, a discovery set of around 97 patients was enrolled, consisting of 40 to 45 with ophthalmopathy and roughly 60 with stable hyperthyroidism. In roughly six hyperthyroidism patients, T-cell repertoires of thyroid tissue and blood were compared.

What the study reported, not specific to this receptor: In validation, the model predicted ophthalmopathy progression with more than 55% sensitivity and 72.22% specificity; 12 predicted patients were CT-confirmed with GO in a median of around 6 months. In cross-validation, the 13-signature model distinguished ophthalmopathy from stable hyperthyroidism with just over 85% sensitivity and 81.08% specificity, while in the test set the corresponding values were about 80% and 75%. Most of the expanded thyroid clonotypes with a frequency above 0.001 were also detected in blood, and it was suggested that the thyroid immune response may be reflected by blood repertoires. Sample size was not statistically predetermined, and group allocation was not concealed from the investigators.

The germline ends are 8 bases apart after V is trimmed by 6 bases and J by 0 bases. The CDR3 runs 13 residues from the cysteine to the phenylalanine. Only the CDR3 DNA is retained, 39 bases long and in frame from the first base. Hyperthyroidism patients were newly diagnosed, with disease duration under 2 months, and aged 18 to 65 years. Patients with other autoimmune diseases, uncontrolled infections, pregnancy or lactation were excluded. Clinical symptoms, serum thyroxine, TRAb, thyroid ultrasound and orbital computed tomography were used for diagnosis. Total RNA was extracted with Trizol reagent and quality-checked on an Agilent 2100 Bioanalyzer.

This TCR came from an adult man with Graves' hyperthyroidism. The V and J segments used are TRBV12-3 or TRBV12-4 and TRBJ1-1; the D gene assignment is ambiguous. The material sequenced was peripheral blood or thyroid tissue (not recorded which). The CDR3 protein sequence reads: CASSRAMNTEAFF. The DNA reads TGTGCCAGCAGCCGTGCAATGAACACTGAAGCTTTCTTT.